The clone carrying this T cell receptor beta chain was seen repeatedly, ten times or more. Its specificity is unknown. Synthesis of cDNA was carried out by template-switch 5'RACE. The reaction used 10-nucleotide random UMIs. TCRdb used MiXCR to reprocess the 5' RACE reads, holding one entry per CDR3 protein. The sample yields some 120,000 distinct CDR3 sequences, roughly 3.2% seen once. This sample is part of a study of neurological immune-mediated disorders. Study-wide points: None of the features examined (clinical or MRI) was associated with the multiple sclerosis repertoire cluster. Expanded clones shared no identical CDR3 amino acid sequences across subjects, which suggested private TCR-beta repertoires in all groups.

V gave up 1 base and J gave up 2 bases; unmatched junction bases: 5. CDR1 and CDR2 (germline): LGHNA, YSLEER. The CDR3 totals 16 residues. V usage is TRBV4-3 and J usage is TRBJ1-3, with 7 positions matching TRBD1. The source of this sequence is a woman in her twenties or thirties with multiple sclerosis. The source material was PBMCs. CDR3 sequence reads: CASSQGTGVTGNTIYF. Here the CDR3 DNA reads TGCGCCAGCAGCCAAGGGACAGGCGTTACTGGAAACACCATATATTTT.